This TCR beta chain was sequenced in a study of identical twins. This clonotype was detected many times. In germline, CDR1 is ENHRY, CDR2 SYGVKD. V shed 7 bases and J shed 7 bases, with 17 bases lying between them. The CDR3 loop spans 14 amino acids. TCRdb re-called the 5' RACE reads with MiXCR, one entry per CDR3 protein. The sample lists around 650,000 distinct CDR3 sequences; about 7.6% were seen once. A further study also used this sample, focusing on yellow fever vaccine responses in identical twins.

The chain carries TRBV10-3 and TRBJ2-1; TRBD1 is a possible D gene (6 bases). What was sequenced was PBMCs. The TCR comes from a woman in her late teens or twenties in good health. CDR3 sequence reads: CAIKSGTGINEQFF. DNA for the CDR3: TGTGCCATCAAATCCGGCACAGGGATTAATGAGCAGTTCTTC.